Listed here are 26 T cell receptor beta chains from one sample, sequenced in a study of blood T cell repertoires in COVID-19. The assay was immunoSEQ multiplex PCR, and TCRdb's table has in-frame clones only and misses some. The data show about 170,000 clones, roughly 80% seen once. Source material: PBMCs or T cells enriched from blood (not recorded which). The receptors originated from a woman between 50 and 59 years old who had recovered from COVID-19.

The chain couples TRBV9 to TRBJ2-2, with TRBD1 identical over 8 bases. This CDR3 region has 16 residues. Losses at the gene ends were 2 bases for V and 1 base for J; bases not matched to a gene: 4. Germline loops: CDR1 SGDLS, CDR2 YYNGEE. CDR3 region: CASSVGQGVNTGELFF. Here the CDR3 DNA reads TGTGCCAGCAGCGTCGGACAGGGTGTGAACACCGGGGAGCTGTTTTTT. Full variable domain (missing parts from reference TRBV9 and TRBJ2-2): DSGVTQTPKHLITATGQRVTLRCSPRSGDLSVYWYQQSLDQGLQFLIQYYNGEERAKGNILERFSAQQFPDLHSELNLSSLELGDSALYFCASSVGQGVNTGELFFGEGSRLTVL.

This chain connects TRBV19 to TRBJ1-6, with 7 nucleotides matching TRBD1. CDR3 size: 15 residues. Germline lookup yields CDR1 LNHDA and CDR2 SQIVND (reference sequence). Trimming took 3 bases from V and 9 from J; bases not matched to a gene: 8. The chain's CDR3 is CASSIRQGYGSPLHF. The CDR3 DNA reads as TGTGCCAGTAGTATCCGACAGGGCTACGGTTCACCCCTCCACTTT. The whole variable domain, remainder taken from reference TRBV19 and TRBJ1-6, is DGGITQSPKYLFRKEGQNVTLSCEQNLNHDAMYWYRQDPGQGLRLIYYSQIVNDFQKGDIAEGYSVSREKKESFPLTVTSAQKNPTAFYLCASSIRQGYGSPLHFGNGTRLTVT.

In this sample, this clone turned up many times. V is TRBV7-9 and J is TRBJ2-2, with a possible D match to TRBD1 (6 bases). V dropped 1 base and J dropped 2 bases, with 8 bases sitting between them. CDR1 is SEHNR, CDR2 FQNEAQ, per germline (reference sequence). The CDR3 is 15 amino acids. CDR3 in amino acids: CASSLGGRNTGELFF. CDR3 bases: TGTGCCAGCAGCTTAGGGGGGCGCAACACCGGGGAGCTGTTTTTT.

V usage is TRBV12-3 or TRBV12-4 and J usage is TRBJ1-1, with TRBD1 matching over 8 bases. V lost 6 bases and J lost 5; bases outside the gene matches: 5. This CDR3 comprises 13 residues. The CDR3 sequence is CASRIQGVTEAFF. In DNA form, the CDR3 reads TGTGCCAGCAGGATACAGGGGGTTACTGAAGCTTTCTTT.

The CDR3 loop is CASSRAPSETQYF. CDR3 sequence (DNA): TGTGCCAGCTCCCGCGCCCCCTCGGAGACCCAGTACTTC. V gene TRBV18 combines with J gene TRBJ2-5; D is undetermined. The CDR3 extends over 13 amino acids. Germline CDR1 reads KGHSH; CDR2 reads LQKENI. V lost 6 bases and J lost 5, with 13 bases in between.

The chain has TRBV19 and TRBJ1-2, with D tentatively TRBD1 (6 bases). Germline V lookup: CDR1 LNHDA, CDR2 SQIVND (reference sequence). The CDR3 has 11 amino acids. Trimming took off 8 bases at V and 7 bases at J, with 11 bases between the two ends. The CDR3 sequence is CASLRGPGYTF. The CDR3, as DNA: TGTGCCAGTCTCAGGGGACCTGGCTACACCTTC.

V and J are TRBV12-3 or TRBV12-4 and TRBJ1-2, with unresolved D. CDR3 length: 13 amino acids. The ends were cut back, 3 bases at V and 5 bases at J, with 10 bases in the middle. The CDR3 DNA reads TGTGCCAGCAGTTTTCGGTACTCTTATGGCTACACCTTC. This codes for CASSFRYSYGYTF.

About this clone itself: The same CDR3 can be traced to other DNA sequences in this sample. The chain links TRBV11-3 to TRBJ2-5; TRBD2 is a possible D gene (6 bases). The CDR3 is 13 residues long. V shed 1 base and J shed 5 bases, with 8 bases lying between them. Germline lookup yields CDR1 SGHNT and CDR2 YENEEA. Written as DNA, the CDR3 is TGTGCCAGCAGCTTAGGTGGAGGGGAGACCCAGTACTTC. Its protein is CASSLGGGETQYF.

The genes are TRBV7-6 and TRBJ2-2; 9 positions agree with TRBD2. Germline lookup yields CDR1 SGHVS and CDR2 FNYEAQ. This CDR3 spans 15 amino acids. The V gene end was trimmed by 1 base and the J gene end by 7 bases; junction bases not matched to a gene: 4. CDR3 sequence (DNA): TGTGCCAGCAGCTTAGTAGCGGGAGTTCTCGGGGAGCTGTTTTTT. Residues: CASSLVAGVLGELFF.

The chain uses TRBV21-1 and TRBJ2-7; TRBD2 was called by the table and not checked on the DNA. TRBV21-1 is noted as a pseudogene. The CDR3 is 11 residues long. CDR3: CASPHGGEQYV. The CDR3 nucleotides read TGTGCCAGTCCCCACGGGGGGGAGCAGTACGTC.

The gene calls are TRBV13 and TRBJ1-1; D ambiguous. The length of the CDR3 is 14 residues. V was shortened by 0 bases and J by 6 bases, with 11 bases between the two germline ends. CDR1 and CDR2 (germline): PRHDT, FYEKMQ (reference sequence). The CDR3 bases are TGTGCCAGCAGCTTAGGGACAAAGGTGGCTGAAGCTTTCTTT. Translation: CASSLGTKVAEAFF. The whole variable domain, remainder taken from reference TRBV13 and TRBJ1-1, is AAGVIQSPRHLIKEKRETATLKCYPIPRHDTVYWYQQGPGQDPQFLISFYEKMQSDKGSIPDRFSAQQFSDYHSELNMSSLELGDSALYFCASSLGTKVAEAFFGQGTRLTVV.

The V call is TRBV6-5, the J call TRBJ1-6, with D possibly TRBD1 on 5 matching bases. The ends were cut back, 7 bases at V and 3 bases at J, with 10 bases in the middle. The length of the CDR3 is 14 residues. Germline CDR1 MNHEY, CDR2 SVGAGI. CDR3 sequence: CASNGAGYNSPLHF. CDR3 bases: TGTGCCAGCAATGGGGCCGGCTATAATTCACCCCTCCACTTT.

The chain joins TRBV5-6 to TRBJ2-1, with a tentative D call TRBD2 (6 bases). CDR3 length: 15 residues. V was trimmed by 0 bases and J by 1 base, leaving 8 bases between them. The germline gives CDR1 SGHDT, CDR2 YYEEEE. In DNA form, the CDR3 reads TGTGCCAGCAGCTTGGGGAGGGCTTCCTACAATGAGCAGTTCTTC. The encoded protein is CASSLGRASYNEQFF.

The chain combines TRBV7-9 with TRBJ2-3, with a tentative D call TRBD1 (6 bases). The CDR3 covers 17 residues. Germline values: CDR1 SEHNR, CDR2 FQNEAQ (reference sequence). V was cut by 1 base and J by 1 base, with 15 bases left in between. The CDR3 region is CASSLVRQGSGTDTQYF. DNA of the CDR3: TGTGCCAGCAGCTTAGTGAGGCAGGGGAGCGGCACAGATACGCAGTATTTT.

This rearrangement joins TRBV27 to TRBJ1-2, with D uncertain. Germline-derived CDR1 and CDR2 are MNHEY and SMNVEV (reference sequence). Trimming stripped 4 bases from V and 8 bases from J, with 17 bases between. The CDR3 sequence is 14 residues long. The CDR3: CASSSPPGVMGYTF. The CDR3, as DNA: TGTGCCAGCAGTTCGCCTCCCGGGGTCATGGGCTACACCTTC.

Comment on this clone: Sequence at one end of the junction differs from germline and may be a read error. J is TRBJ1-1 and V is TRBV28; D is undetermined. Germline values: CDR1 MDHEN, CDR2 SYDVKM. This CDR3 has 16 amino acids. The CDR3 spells CASSRPRGQVKTEAFF. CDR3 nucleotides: TGTGCCAGCAGTCGCCCCCGTGGGCAGGTGAAAACTGAAGCTTTCTTT.

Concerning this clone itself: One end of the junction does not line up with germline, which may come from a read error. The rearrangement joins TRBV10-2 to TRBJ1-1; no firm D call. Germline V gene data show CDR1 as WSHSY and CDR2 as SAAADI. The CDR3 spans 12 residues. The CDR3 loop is CASREGGTEAFF. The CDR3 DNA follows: TGCGCCAGCCGTGAGGGAGGGACTGAAGCTTTCTTT.

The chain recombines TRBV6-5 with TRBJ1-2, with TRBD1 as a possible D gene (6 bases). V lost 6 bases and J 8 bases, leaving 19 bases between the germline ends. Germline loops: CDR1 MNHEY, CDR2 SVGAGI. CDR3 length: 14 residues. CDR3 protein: CASRNPGEGRGYTF. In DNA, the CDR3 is TGTGCCAGCAGGAACCCAGGGGAAGGGAGAGGCTACACCTTC.

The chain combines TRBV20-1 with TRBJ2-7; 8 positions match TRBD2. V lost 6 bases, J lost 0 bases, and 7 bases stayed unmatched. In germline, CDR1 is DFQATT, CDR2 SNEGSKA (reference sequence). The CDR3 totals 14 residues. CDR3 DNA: TGCAGTGCAAGTAGCGGGGCGAGCTCCTACGAGCAGTACGTC. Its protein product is CSASSGASSYEQYV.

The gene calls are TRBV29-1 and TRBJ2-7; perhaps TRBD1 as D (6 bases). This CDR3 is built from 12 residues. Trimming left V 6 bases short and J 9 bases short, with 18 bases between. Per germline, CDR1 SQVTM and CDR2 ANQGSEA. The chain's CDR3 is CSVPSRGRGQYV. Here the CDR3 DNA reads TGCAGCGTCCCTTCCAGGGGCAGGGGGCAGTACGTC.

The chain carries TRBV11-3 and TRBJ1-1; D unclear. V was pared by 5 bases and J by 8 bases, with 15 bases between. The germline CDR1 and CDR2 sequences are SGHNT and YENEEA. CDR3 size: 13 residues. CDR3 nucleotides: TGTGCCAGCAGCCCAACCCAGATTTTAGAAGCTTTCTTT. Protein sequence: CASSPTQILEAFF.

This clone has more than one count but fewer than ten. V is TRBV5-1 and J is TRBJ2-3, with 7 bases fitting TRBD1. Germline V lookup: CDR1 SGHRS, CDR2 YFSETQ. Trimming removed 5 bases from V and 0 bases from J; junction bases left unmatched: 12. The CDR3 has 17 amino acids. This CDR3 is CASRPDRVSPSTDTQYF. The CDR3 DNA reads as TGCGCCAGCAGGCCAGACAGGGTCAGCCCTAGCACAGATACGCAGTATTTT.

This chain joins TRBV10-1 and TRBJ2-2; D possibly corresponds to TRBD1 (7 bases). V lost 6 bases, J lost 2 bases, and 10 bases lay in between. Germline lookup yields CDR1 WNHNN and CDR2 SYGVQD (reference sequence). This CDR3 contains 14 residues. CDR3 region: CASRRDRNTGELFF. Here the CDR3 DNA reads TGCGCCAGCAGGCGGGACAGAAACACCGGGGAGCTGTTTTTT.

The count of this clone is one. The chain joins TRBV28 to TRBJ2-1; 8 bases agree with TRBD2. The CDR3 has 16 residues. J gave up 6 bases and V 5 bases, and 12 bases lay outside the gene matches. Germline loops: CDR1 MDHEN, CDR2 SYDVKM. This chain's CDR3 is CASSTRGGTLTNEQFF. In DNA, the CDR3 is TGTGCCAGCAGTACCCGCGGGGGGACTCTCACCAATGAGCAGTTCTTC.

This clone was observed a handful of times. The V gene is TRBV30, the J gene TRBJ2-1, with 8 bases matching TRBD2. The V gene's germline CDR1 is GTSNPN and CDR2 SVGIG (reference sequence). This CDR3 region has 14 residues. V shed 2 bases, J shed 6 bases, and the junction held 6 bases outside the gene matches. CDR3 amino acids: CAWSRSGAFNEQFF. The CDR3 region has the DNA TGTGCCTGGAGTCGTAGCGGGGCCTTCAATGAGCAGTTCTTC.

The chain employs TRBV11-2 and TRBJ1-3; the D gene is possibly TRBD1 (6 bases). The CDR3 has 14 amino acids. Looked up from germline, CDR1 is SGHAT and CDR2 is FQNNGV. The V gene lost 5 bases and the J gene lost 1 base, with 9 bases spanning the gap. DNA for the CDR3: TGTGCCAGCAGCCCGGGACATTCTGGAAACACCATATATTTT. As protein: CASSPGHSGNTIYF.